The source of this T cell receptor beta chain is a study of regulatory T cells in long-lasting Graves disease. Relying on iRepertoire HTBI primers and Arm-PCR of CDR3 regions, the team built TCR beta libraries. One entry per CDR3 protein, called by TCRdb with MiXCR from the multiplex PCR reads. The sample contains some 470,000 distinct CDR3 sequences, roughly a fifth of which appear only once. Sample time point: persistent/refractory GD, antithyroid drugs over 5 years with positive TRAb. Extracted PBMC RNA gave rise to the TCR library. CDR3 length equals 13 residues. Germline V gene lookup returns CDR1 SGHDT and CDR2 YYEEEE. The V segment lost 3 bases and the J segment 7 bases; nucleotides outside the gene matches: 2.

The chain combines TRBV5-6 with TRBJ1-1; 11 bases fit TRBD1. The TCR comes from a female donor with Graves disease. The source was peripheral blood mononuclear cells (PBMCs), collected when the disease was refractory, from a patient treated with antithyroid drugs. The CDR3, as DNA: TGTGCCAGCAGCTGGGACAGGGGGGATGAAGCTTTCTTT. This gives the protein CASSWDRGDEAFF.